The present TCR beta chain was sequenced within a study of T-cell reconstitution after alpha-beta-depleted transplantation in children (dated by TCRdb to about 2016). For context, the study as a whole: Using TCR repertoire profiling, the study followed T-cell immune reconstitution in a quantitative way in children after TCRalphabeta/CD19-depleted allogeneic hematopoietic cell transplantation.

This clonotype was seen repeatedly, ten times or more. No cognate antigen has been identified for it. Within one base of it there is no much larger clone, and no base qualities were kept. In the paper's terms, the treatment or condition label means: allogeneic hematopoietic cell transplantation with graft depleted of TCRalphabeta T cells and CD19 B cells. The transplant recipients were children given TCRalphabeta/CD19-depleted allogeneic hematopoietic cell grafts. Library preparation used PCR. TCRdb lists the instrument as Illumina HiSeq 2500. Molecular barcoding was employed in the preparation of TCR libraries, with unique molecular identifiers being used to normalize TCRbeta repertoire quantification. TCRdb reworked the public reads: Q25 trimming with fastp, MiXCR clone assembly, productive beta chains retained. Records with the same CDR3 protein are collapsed into one entry carrying the most frequent genes and DNA. The sample table shows roughly 490,000 distinct CDR3 sequences, and about an eighth are seen once. Of the sample, 14% falls within the top ten clones.

Paper-wide results and their limitations: In some patients, the high TCRbeta diversity seen at day 60 was put down to recipient T cells and intrathymic progenitors that had survived conditioning. The apparently early alphabetaT-cell count recovery about two months after transplant was reportedly dependent on only several hundred rapidly expanded clones derived from non-depleted graft cells. Hyperexpanded clone frequencies declined over subsequent months; after one year, T-cell counts and TCRbeta diversity were mostly attributed to newly produced T cells.

V is cut by 2 bases and J by 5 bases, and the space between the germline ends is 15 bases. Inclusive of the bounding cysteine and phenylalanine, the CDR3 is 15 residues long. Of the read, only the CDR3 DNA is kept; its 45 bases are in frame from base 1. The germline V gene sets CDR1 to MDHEN and CDR2 to SYDVKM. Sequenced material: PBMCs, mostly from graft donor cells, taken 180 days after TCRalphabeta/CD19-depleted stem cell transplant. The chain is encoded by TRBV28 joined to TRBJ1-1, with no confidently assigned D gene. This receptor was taken from a female patient aged 2-15 years who had a stem cell transplant for aplastic anemia, so the T cells may come from the graft donor. Here is the DNA: TGTGCCAGCAGTTTAGGTAAAGGCCGGAGAACTGAAGCTTTCTTT. The resulting protein is CASSLGKGRRTEAFF. With the portions outside the CDR3 filled from the reference TRBV28 and TRBJ1-1 genes, the complete variable region becomes DVKVTQSSRYLVKRTGEKVFLECVQDMDHENMFWYRQDPGLGLRLIYFSYDVKMKEKGDIPEGYSVSREKKERFSLILESASTNQTSMYLCASSLGKGRRTEAFFGQGTRLTVV.